Listed below are T cell receptor beta chains from one sample, sequenced in a study of cytomegalovirus exposure and HLA in healthy donors. Clones were read by immunoSEQ multiplex PCR, and TCRdb kept only the in-frame ones, dropping some. The table has about 130,000 clones, 70% to 80% seen once. The sequenced sample consisted of PBMCs. The source of these receptors is a man aged 30-40 years in good health and CMV-seronegative. Each CDR3 is given with its conserved first and last residue. D genes are given only for firm matches. Clone size is shown for a subset of rows, as once, few, many or a class of expanded clone.

D	J	length	size	V	CDR3	DNA
TRBD2	TRBJ2-3	15	NA	TRBV30	CAWDRLAGAPDTQYF	TGTGCCTGGGATAGACTAGCGGGGGCCCCAGATACGCAGTATTTT
NA	TRBJ1-2	14	NA	TRBV18	CASSLDTGSHGYTF	TGTGCCAGCTCACTAGATACAGGATCCCATGGCTACACCTTC
NA	TRBJ2-3	13	NA	TRBV9	CASSTRHTDTQYF	TGTGCCAGCAGCACTAGACACACAGATACGCAGTATTTT
TRBD1	TRBJ2-6	15	NA	TRBV2	CASSRTGAGANVLTF	TGTGCCAGCTCACGGACAGGGGCCGGGGCCAACGTCCTGACTTTC
NA	TRBJ1-1	11	few	TRBV28	CASSLGREAFF	TGTGCCAGCAGTTTGGGCCGCGAAGCTTTCTTT
NA	TRBJ1-1	14	few	TRBV18	CASSPLGADTEAFF	TGTGCCAGCTCACCGTTGGGGGCGGACACTGAAGCTTTCTTT
NA	TRBJ1-3	14	few	TRBV30	CAWSVSGRVNTIYF	TGTGCCTGGAGTGTCAGTGGGCGGGTAAACACCATATATTTT
NA	TRBJ2-1	14	NA	TRBV11-2	CASSLERVANEQFF	TGTGCCAGCAGCTTAGAGCGGGTAGCGAATGAGCAGTTCTTC
NA	TRBJ1-1	13	NA	TRBV6-1	CASRQVLNTEAFF	TGTGCCAGCAGACAGGTTCTGAACACTGAAGCTTTCTTT
TRBD1	TRBJ1-1	15	NA	TRBV2	CASTEQGAEGAEAFF	TGTGCCAGCACGGAACAGGGGGCGGAAGGAGCTGAAGCTTTCTTT
TRBD1	TRBJ2-5	13	NA	TRBV28	CASSNQGAGTQYF	TGTGCCAGCAGTAATCAGGGGGCCGGGACCCAGTACTTC
TRBD1	TRBJ1-1	13	NA	TRBV19	CASRDRPNTEAFF	TGTGCCAGCAGGGACAGGCCTAACACTGAAGCTTTCTTT
NA	TRBJ1-5	13	once	TRBV5-8	CASSFFADQPQHF	TGTGCCAGCAGCTTTTTCGCGGATCAGCCCCAGCATTTT
TRBD1	TRBJ2-2	15	once	TRBV27	CASSSRTGPTGELFF	TGTGCCAGCAGTTCACGGACAGGGCCCACCGGGGAGCTGTTTTTT
TRBD1	TRBJ1-5	16	NA	TRBV4-2	CASSQDPDRAGQPQHF	TGTGCCAGCAGCCAAGATCCGGACAGGGCAGGTCAGCCCCAGCATTTT
NA	TRBJ1-1	15	NA	TRBV27	CASSLFGGLNTEAFF	TGTGCCAGCAGTTTATTCGGGGGGCTGAACACTGAAGCTTTCTTT
TRBD1	TRBJ1-1	17	NA	TRBV5-1	CASSLRSLQQSGTEAFF	TGCGCCAGCAGCTTGAGGTCCCTTCAACAGTCCGGGACAGAGGCTTTCTTT
NA	TRBJ2-7	16	NA	TRBV6-6	CASSHLRAGIPYEQYF	TGTGCCAGCAGCCACCTGAGAGCAGGGATCCCCTACGAGCAGTACTTC
NA	TRBJ1-3	13	NA	TRBV30	CAWSVDPGYTIYF	TGTGCCTGGAGTGTGGATCCAGGGTACACCATATATTTT
NA	TRBJ2-2	15	once	TRBV7-9	CASSLKAAVTGELFF	TGTGCCAGCAGCTTAAAAGCGGCAGTCACCGGGGAGCTGTTTTTT
NA	TRBJ2-1	13	few	TRBV2	CASSSLFNNEQFF	TGTGCCAGCAGCTCCCTATTTAACAATGAGCAGTTCTTC
TRBD1	TRBJ1-4	16	NA	TRBV19	CASSIGARTGNEKLFF	TGTGCCAGTAGTATCGGGGCGAGGACAGGGAATGAAAAACTGTTTTTT
TRBD1	TRBJ1-2	15	NA	TRBV27	CASSSRDRGLDGYTF	TGTGCCAGCAGTTCCCGGGACAGGGGACTTGATGGCTACACCTTC
NA	TRBJ1-1	12	NA	TRBV30	CAWSTPGTRAFF	TGTGCCTGGAGCACCCCCGGGACAAGAGCTTTCTTT
TRBD1	TRBJ2-7	13	NA	TRBV5-1	CASSQVTGGEQYF	TGCGCCAGCAGCCAGGTAACAGGGGGCGAGCAGTACTTC
NA	TRBJ2-5	12	NA	TRBV5-1	CASSSIQETQYF	TGCGCCAGCAGCTCTATCCAAGAGACCCAGTACTTC
TRBD2	TRBJ2-1	16	NA	TRBV7-3	CASSPSSGRARGEQFF	TGTGCCAGCAGCCCGTCTAGCGGGAGGGCTAGAGGTGAGCAGTTCTTC
NA	TRBJ1-2	15	few	TRBV7-2	CASSFPGEGLYGYTF	TGTGCCAGCAGCTTCCCGGGGGAGGGTCTCTATGGCTACACCTTC
NA	TRBJ2-7	14	few	TRBV6-5	CASSSPLGSREQYF	TGTGCCAGCAGTTCCCCACTCGGGAGTCGCGAGCAGTACTTC
NA	TRBJ1-2	18	NA	TRBV21-1	CASSKASTQGKEIYGYTF	TGTGCCAGCAGCAAAGCATCGACACAGGGGAAAGAGATCTATGGCTACACCTTC
TRBD2	TRBJ2-3	17	NA	TRBV2	CASPAERTSGRSSSQYF	TGTGCCAGCCCCGCCGAACGGACTAGCGGGAGGTCAAGTTCGCAGTATTTT
NA	TRBJ2-2	15	NA	TRBV19	CASSILTLNTGELFF	TGTGCCAGTAGTATATTGACACTGAACACCGGGGAGCTGTTTTTT
NA	TRBJ2-7	13	NA	TRBV5-4	CASSLQGTYEQYF	TGTGCCAGCAGCCTCCAGGGAACCTACGAGCAGTACTTC
TRBD1	TRBJ1-2	15	NA	TRBV2	CASSETLGTVYGYTF	TGTGCCAGCAGTGAAACCCTTGGGACAGTCTATGGCTACACCTTC
NA	TRBJ1-1	13	NA	TRBV5-1	CASSSTGFTEAFF	TGCGCCAGCAGCTCAACAGGGTTCACTGAAGCTTTCTTT
NA	TRBJ1-4	14	NA	TRBV2	CASCYSRINEKLFF	TGTGCCAGCTGCTACAGTAGAATTAATGAAAAACTGTTTTTT
TRBD2	TRBJ2-1	21	few	TRBV15	CATSRDGPLIGLAGERYEQFF	TGTGCCACCAGCAGAGATGGGCCCCTCATCGGACTAGCGGGAGAAAGGTATGAGCAGTTCTTC
TRBD2	TRBJ2-3	19	NA	TRBV5-1	CASSLGRAGSPMSTDTQYF	TGCGCCAGCAGCTTGGGCCGAGCGGGATCTCCTATGTCCACAGATACGCAGTATTTT
NA	TRBJ2-6	12	NA	TRBV6-1	CASLSGANVLTF	TGTGCCAGCCTCTCTGGGGCCAACGTCCTGACTTTC
TRBD1	TRBJ2-7	12	NA	TRBV6-5	CASRQGAREQYF	TGTGCCAGCAGACAGGGGGCGCGAGAGCAGTACTTC
NA	TRBJ1-4	13	NA	TRBV28	CASLDRSNEKLFF	TGTGCCAGCCTGGACAGATCGAATGAAAAACTGTTTTTT
NA	TRBJ2-3	12	once	TRBV7-2	CASSLLADTQYF	TGTGCCAGCAGCTTACTCGCAGATACGCAGTATTTT
NA	TRBJ2-7	14	NA	TRBV2	CASSAYGSLNEQYF	TGTGCCAGCAGTGCTTACGGGAGTTTGAACGAGCAGTACTTC
NA	TRBJ1-4	14	NA	TRBV6-1	CASTQGRSNEKLFF	TGTGCCAGCACCCAAGGGAGGTCCAATGAAAAACTGTTTTTT
TRBD1	TRBJ2-7	15	NA	TRBV18	CASSPGTGGSYEQYF	TGTGCCAGCTCCCCCGGGACAGGGGGTTCCTACGAGCAGTACTTC
NA	TRBJ2-7	14	once	TRBV11-1	CASSLSGRTYEQYF	TGTGCCAGCAGCTTATCAGGGAGGACTTACGAGCAGTACTTC
NA	TRBJ2-3	17	NA	TRBV5-1	CASSLGTVGGKTDTQYF	TGCGCCAGCAGCTTGGGGACAGTCGGAGGAAAGACAGATACGCAGTATTTT
NA	TRBJ1-1	13	NA	TRBV2	CASKMGGATRSFF	TGTGCCAGCAAAATGGGTGGGGCTACAAGATCTTTCTTT
TRBD1	TRBJ1-1	14	NA	TRBV6-5	CASSSGQGVPEAFF	TGTGCCAGCAGCTCTGGACAGGGAGTACCTGAAGCTTTCTTT
NA	TRBJ2-6	15	NA	TRBV11-3	CASSSAVAGANVLTF	TGTGCCAGCAGTAGCGCGGTGGCTGGGGCCAACGTCCTGACTTTC
TRBD2	TRBJ2-2	16	NA	TRBV5-1	CASSQLAGVGTGELFF	TGCGCCAGCAGCCAATTAGCGGGAGTTGGGACCGGGGAGCTGTTTTTT
TRBD1	TRBJ1-4	14	NA	TRBV5-1	CASSPGTGSEKLFF	TGCGCCAGCAGCCCAGGGACAGGGTCTGAAAAACTGTTTTTT
TRBD2	TRBJ2-5	17	few	TRBV4-1	CASSPGLAGGTQETQYF	TGCGCCAGCAGCCCGGGACTAGCGGGAGGAACACAAGAGACCCAGTACTTC
NA	TRBJ2-5	13	NA	TRBV27	CASSADNQETQYF	TGTGCCAGCAGTGCGGACAACCAAGAGACCCAGTACTTC
NA	TRBJ2-3	16	NA	TRBV7-3	CASSLGAGPYTDTQYF	TGTGCCAGCAGCTTAGGGGCGGGGCCCTACACAGATACGCAGTATTTT